The clone carrying this T cell receptor (beta chain) turned up a few times. These data come from a study of T-cell memory formation after mild COVID-19. Trimming took off 3 bases at V and 0 bases at J, with 9 bases between the two ends. The CDR3 is 16 residues long. Germline assignment: CDR1 MDHEN and CDR2 SYDVKM. TCRdb analysed the 5' RACE reads with MiXCR anew, one entry per CDR3 protein. Of about 400,000 distinct CDR3 sequences listed, about 16% are singletons. The V gene is TRBV28, the J gene TRBJ2-6; D remains ambiguous. What was sequenced was PBMCs or a T cell subset sorted from them (not recorded which). This receptor was taken from a young man who had mild COVID-19 (a few samples of this study predate the infection). Cell type and time point are not known. CDR3 region: CASSFDPFSGANVLTF. CDR3 DNA sequence: TGTGCCAGCAGTTTCGACCCCTTCTCTGGGGCCAACGTCCTGACTTTC.